The 18 T cell receptor beta chains reported below all come from one sample, sequenced in a study of blood T cell repertoires in COVID-19 (dated by TCRdb to the early 2020s). Library preparation was by the immunoSEQ multiplex PCR assay. Here the immuneACCESS table is served through TCRdb, limited to in-frame sequences with V and J called. Missing clones are a known gap in these copies; in checked studies unresolved V genes cover under half, and the rest lacks a known reason. The sample profile shows 450,000 to 500,000 clones; approximately 85% of them were found once. The ten most abundant clones make up more than 3% of the sample. The sequenced material came from peripheral blood. Receptors were obtained from a human donor in a cohort sampled during active COVID-19.

The chain couples TRBV25-1 to TRBJ1-2, with D possibly being TRBD1 (5 bases). The CDR3 runs to 13 residues. Germline V gene data show CDR1 as MGHDK and CDR2 as SYGVNS. V was clipped by 5 bases and J by 5 bases, with 12 bases between them. CDR3 in amino acids: CASSLQKGYGYTF. CDR3 DNA sequence: TGTGCCAGCAGTCTCCAAAAGGGGTATGGCTACACCTTC.

The CDR3 sequence is CASSYNLLRPSGELFF. DNA for the CDR3: TGTGCCAGCAGTTACAATCTTTTGCGGCCATCCGGGGAGCTGTTTTTT. The chain combines TRBV6-2 or TRBV6-3 with TRBJ2-2, with D hard to call. Trimming pared 2 bases from V and 6 bases from J, leaving 16 bases between. Germline loops: CDR1 MNHEY, CDR2 SVGEGT. This CDR3 spans 16 amino acids.

The chain employs TRBV7-3 and TRBJ2-1, with D possibly being TRBD2 (5 bases). Germline V gene sequence: CDR1 SGHTA, CDR2 FQGTGA. The germline V and J ends were trimmed by 3 bases and 6 bases, with 18 bases remaining between them. The CDR3 covers 16 residues. CDR3 region: CASSFEGARIGNEQFF. Here the CDR3 DNA reads TGTGCCAGCAGCTTTGAGGGTGCGAGGATCGGCAATGAGCAGTTCTTC.

The chain joins TRBV7-3 to TRBJ2-5, with 11 bases aligning to TRBD2. Trimming took 1 base from V and 5 from J; bases not matched to a gene: 6. CDR1 and CDR2 from the germline V gene are SGHTA and FQGTGA. CDR3 size: 16 residues. The CDR3 DNA sequence: TGTGCCAGCAGCTTAAGGGTAGCGGGAGGGCCGGAGACCCAGTACTTC. It translates to CASSLRVAGGPETQYF.

The chain couples TRBV19 to TRBJ1-5; TRBD1 agrees at 8 bases. The germline V gene has CDR1 LNHDA and CDR2 SQIVND (reference sequence). V dropped 1 base and J dropped 5; count of bases not matched to a gene: 4. This CDR3 has 15 residues. The CDR3 DNA follows: TGTGCCAGTAGTATAGGGCAGGGGGCCCATCAGCCCCAGCATTTT. Translating gives CASSIGQGAHQPQHF. The complete variable domain, with remaining parts taken from reference TRBV19 and TRBJ1-5, reads DGGITQSPKYLFRKEGQNVTLSCEQNLNHDAMYWYRQDPGQGLRLIYYSQIVNDFQKGDIAEGYSVSREKKESFPLTVTSAQKNPTAFYLCASSIGQGAHQPQHFGDGTRLSIL.

The chain combines TRBV6-6 with TRBJ1-3; 7 nucleotides align to TRBD1. This CDR3 spans 14 amino acids. The V gene's germline CDR1 is MNHNY and CDR2 SVGAGI (reference sequence). V trimming: 10 bases; J trimming: 0 bases; junction bases outside the gene matches: 6. In DNA form, the CDR3 reads TGTGCCACCTGGACAGGTACCTCTGGAAACACCATATATTTT. This translates into CATWTGTSGNTIYF.

This clone was detected once. The V and J genes are TRBV29-1 and TRBJ2-3; 8 bases fit TRBD2. The trim removed 4 bases at V and 5 bases at J, leaving 14 bases unmatched. The CDR3 sequence is 16 residues long. Looked up from germline, CDR1 is SQVTM and CDR2 is ANQGSEA. CDR3 residues: CSVGHVGRAGGDTQYF. CDR3 DNA sequence: TGCAGCGTTGGCCACGTCGGGAGGGCCGGGGGAGATACGCAGTATTTT.

This sequence joins TRBV27 and TRBJ1-1; 8 positions match TRBD1. Per the germline V gene, CDR1 is MNHEY and CDR2 is SMNVEV (reference sequence). The CDR3 contains 16 residues. V was pared by 2 bases and J by 5 bases, with 10 bases of the junction left unmatched. CDR3 loop: CASSLPPRGLGTEAFF. The CDR3 DNA follows: TGTGCCAGCAGTTTACCCCCCAGGGGGCTAGGAACTGAAGCTTTCTTT.

This sequence joins TRBV7-2 and TRBJ2-7; TRBD2 aligns across 8 bases. The CDR3 runs 15 residues. Germline lookup yields CDR1 SGHTA and CDR2 FQGNSA. The ends lost 1 base at V and 4 bases at J; junction bases unmatched: 6. The CDR3: CASSLGGTRLYEQYF. The CDR3 DNA sequence: TGTGCCAGCAGCTTAGGTGGGACTAGACTGTACGAGCAGTACTTC.

The genes are TRBV19 and TRBJ2-3; 9 positions match TRBD2. This CDR3 has 16 amino acids. Germline V gives CDR1 LNHDA, CDR2 SQIVND (reference sequence). The junction had 7 bases not matched to a gene; V was cut back by 6 bases and J by 0 bases. The CDR3 spells CASSHSGRPSTDTQYF. Written as DNA, the CDR3 is TGTGCCAGTAGCCATAGCGGGAGACCTAGCACAGATACGCAGTATTTT.

The chain carries TRBV9 and TRBJ2-7; perhaps TRBD1 as D (6 bases). The CDR3 covers 15 residues. CDR1 is SGDLS and CDR2 is YYNGEE in the germline V gene. Between the trimmed V and J ends, which lost 4 bases and 3 bases, there was a span of 17 bases. The CDR3 DNA reads TGTGCCAGCAGCCCTGTTCCGGACAGCCGCTACGAGCAGTACTTC. Its protein product is CASSPVPDSRYEQYF.

The rearrangement uses TRBV4-2 and TRBJ1-2; D might be TRBD1 (6 bases). Trimming removed 3 bases from V and 9 bases from J, with 20 bases in between. The CDR3 length is 15 residues. Germline loops: CDR1 LGHNA, CDR2 YNFKEQ. CDR3 residues: CASSQKIPGDRSYTF. In DNA, the CDR3 is TGTGCCAGCAGCCAGAAGATCCCAGGGGATCGGAGCTACACCTTC.

This sequence joins TRBV7-8 and TRBJ2-7; maybe TRBD1 (6 bases). Trimming removed 7 bases from V and 3 bases from J, with 13 bases in between. CDR3 length: 13 residues. Germline-derived CDR1 and CDR2 are SGHVS and FQNEAQ. CDR3 in amino acids: CASIQGPSYEQYF. The DNA of the CDR3 is TGTGCCAGCATACAGGGCCCTAGCTACGAGCAGTACTTC.

This sequence joins TRBV30 and TRBJ1-3; 7 nucleotides agree with TRBD1. The CDR3 covers 16 residues. Germline values: CDR1 GTSNPN, CDR2 SVGIG (reference sequence). The V segment lost 5 bases and the J segment 2 bases; nucleotides outside the gene matches: 12. CDR3 nucleotides: TGTGCCTGGGGTTCTAACCGACAGGGAACTGGAAACACCATATATTTT. Its protein product is CAWGSNRQGTGNTIYF.

The rearrangement links TRBV28 to TRBJ2-7; maybe TRBD2 (5 bases). Germline V gives CDR1 MDHEN, CDR2 SYDVKM. The CDR3 spans 16 residues. Trimming left V 0 bases short and J 0 bases short, with 12 bases between. For the CDR3, the DNA is TGTGCCAGCAGTTTATGGGACTCCCGATTCTCCTACGAGCAGTACTTC. Encoded protein: CASSLWDSRFSYEQYF.

The CDR3 DNA reads TGCGCCAGCAGCTTTCAGGGGGCGTCCCAAGAGACCCAGTACTTC. Residues: CASSFQGASQETQYF. This rearrangement joins TRBV5-1 to TRBJ2-5; TRBD1 matches 8 bases. The CDR3 covers 15 residues. The germline V gene encodes CDR1 SGHRS and CDR2 YFSETQ. J was trimmed by 1 base and V by 2 bases; bases with no gene match: 4. The full variable domain, its missing parts supplied by reference TRBV5-1 and TRBJ2-5, is KAGVTQTPRYLIKTRGQQVTLSCSPISGHRSVSWYQQTPGQGLQFLFEYFSETQRNKGNFPGRFSGRQFSNSRSEMNVSTLELGDSALYLCASSFQGASQETQYFGPGTRLLVL.

J is TRBJ2-7 and V is TRBV5-6; 12 positions agree with TRBD2. The V gene end was trimmed by 4 bases and the J gene end by 6 bases; junction bases not matched to a gene: 8. CDR3 size: 15 residues. The germline V gene has CDR1 SGHDT and CDR2 YYEEEE. The CDR3 region has the DNA TGTGCCAGCAGCCCACAACTAGCGGGAGGAGGCGAGCAGTACTTC. Encoded protein: CASSPQLAGGGEQYF. Using reference TRBV5-6 and TRBJ2-7 for the parts outside the CDR3, the full variable domain is DAGVTQSPTHLIKTRGQQVTLRCSPKSGHDTVSWYQQALGQGPQFIFQYYEEEERQRGNFPDRFSGHQFPNYSSELNVNALLLGDSALYLCASSPQLAGGGEQYFGPGTRLTVT.

The chain carries TRBV7-2 and TRBJ1-2; 7 positions agree with TRBD1. With 5 bases clipped from V and 8 bases from J, the junction kept 14 bases outside the gene matches. The germline gives CDR1 SGHTA, CDR2 FQGNSA. This CDR3 spans 15 amino acids. The CDR3 loop reads CASSRNRDSKAGYTF. In nucleotides, the CDR3 is TGTGCCAGCAGCCGCAATCGGGACAGCAAAGCAGGCTACACCTTC.